The T cell receptor (beta chain) described here comes from a study of molecular identifiers for immune sequencing clone quantification. MiXCR, applied by TCRdb to the PCR reads, yields one record per CDR3 protein. The sample includes under 650,000 distinct CDR3 sequences, around 20% of them seen just once. This clonotype was seen a few times. The CDR3 length is 12 residues. Trimming removed 4 bases at V and 10 bases at J, with 11 bases between. This TCR was recovered from a human donor in good health. Some libraries in this study had Jurkat cell RNA spiked in. The sample consisted of naive CD8+ T cells from blood, with Jurkat cell RNA spiked in. Documented subset: FACS-sorted CD8+CD4-CCR7+CD45RA+ naive T cells. The gene calls are TRBV12-3 or TRBV12-4 and TRBJ1-5, with D perhaps matching TRBD1 (6 bases). The CDR3 DNA reads as TGTGCCAGCAGTTCTGACAGGCATCCCCAGCATTTT. Its translation: CASSSDRHPQHF.